The entry below gives a single TCR beta chain sequence along with its context. Assay used: immunoSEQ multiplex PCR; TCRdb lists only in-frame clones, some missing. The sample shows 200,000 to 250,000 clones, 80% to 90% of them seen only once. These data belong to a study of blood T cell repertoires in COVID-19. Turning to the study itself: The origin of the acute and convalescent COVID-19 samples was the United States, Italy and Spain.

V shed 8 bases and J shed 5 bases, with 16 bases lying between them. The V gene's germline CDR1 is MNHNS and CDR2 SASEGT. CDR3 length equals 13 residues. Source material: peripheral blood. This rearrangement joins TRBV6-1 to TRBJ2-7; the D gene is possibly TRBD2 (7 bases). The source of this sequence is a man older than 75 with acute or convalescent COVID-19. CDR3: CASRAREGDEQYF. The CDR3 nucleotides read TGTGCCAGCCGGGCCAGGGAGGGGGACGAGCAGTACTTC.